The T cell receptor beta chain described here comes from a study of OX40 agonist ivuxolimab in advanced cancers. With respect to this clone: The antigen is not known.

In germline, CDR1 is SGDLS, CDR2 YYNGEE. Trimming took 1 base from V and 5 from J, leaving 15 bases between them. CDR3 length: 15 residues. General study points: Doses of 0.1 to 3.0 mg/kg were accompanied by clonal expansion of CD4+ and CD8+ blood T cells by week 6.

Clones were sequenced by immunoSEQ multiplex PCR, and TCRdb holds only the in-frame ones, with some missing. Among around 76,000 clones listed, roughly 80% were seen once. The rearrangement links TRBV9 to TRBJ1-2; a weak D match, TRBD1 (6 bases). The receptor was isolated from an adult with an advanced solid tumor such as melanoma, head and neck, liver or kidney cancer. The sample here was CD4+ or CD8+ T cells sorted from blood, taken in a trial of the OX40 agonist ivuxolimab. CDR3 amino acids: CASSVTGQDVYGYTF. In DNA form, the CDR3 reads TGTGCCAGCAGCGTAACGGGACAAGATGTTTATGGCTACACCTTC. Variable domain in full (rest from reference TRBV9 and TRBJ1-2): DSGVTQTPKHLITATGQRVTLRCSPRSGDLSVYWYQQSLDQGLQFLIQYYNGEERAKGNILERFSAQQFPDLHSELNLSSLELGDSALYFCASSVTGQDVYGYTFGSGTRLTVV.